Listed below are T cell receptor beta chains from one sample, sequenced in a study of cytomegalovirus exposure and HLA in healthy donors. Profiled with immunoSEQ multiplex PCR; TCRdb holds only in-frame clones, not every one. The repertoire holds 60,000 to 75,000 clones, with approximately 95% as singletons. Sequencing input: PBMCs. Receptor source: a woman aged 18-30 years in good health and CMV-seropositive. Both conserved end residues are part of each CDR3. Each record gives: J gene, V gene, CDR3 protein.

TRBJ1-1	TRBV28	CASSTYILGVAEAFF
TRBJ1-1	TRBV18	CASSLGQSGTEAFF
TRBJ2-1	TRBV6-5	CASTVSSYNEQFF
TRBJ2-2	TRBV28	CASSPHGKADTGELFF
TRBJ2-7	TRBV6-1	CASSEALVGSSYEQYF
TRBJ1-3	TRBV7-9	CASSNRALIRNTIYF
TRBJ1-1	TRBV7-2	CASSLARVTEAFF
TRBJ1-4	TRBV6-5	CASRFSGATNEKLFF
TRBJ2-1	TRBV7-9	CASSSGGPNEQFF
TRBJ2-7	TRBV18	CASSQTGTGHYEQYF
TRBJ1-5	TRBV19	CASSRPGQGSGNQPQHF
TRBJ1-1	TRBV30	CAWSVRRGQPNTEAFF
TRBJ1-2	TRBV11-1	CASSPQPGTGANYGYTF
TRBJ1-4	TRBV6-6	CASNTQGAREKLFF
TRBJ1-1	TRBV18	CASSPLQGGLEAFF
TRBJ1-2	TRBV6-6	CAGAGGNYGYTF
TRBJ2-6	TRBV2	CASRSRGLTFGANVLTF
TRBJ1-2	TRBV6-6	CASSSHPYYGYTF
TRBJ1-1	TRBV6-5	CASSFDPTDTEAFF
TRBJ2-7	TRBV9	CASSLGGLASEQYF
TRBJ2-5	TRBV2	CASSEYLGRKETQYF
TRBJ2-3	TRBV19	CASTRTSGGAWMDTQYF
TRBJ1-1	TRBV18	CASSRTDWSTGTEAFF
TRBJ2-7	TRBV28	CASSPPGTGSYEQYF
TRBJ1-5	TRBV19	CANSTVSRLSGQQGYQPQHF